This TCR beta chain was captured by sequencing in a study of blood T cell repertoires in COVID-19. Background on the study: PBMCs, B-cell-depleted T cells, or T cells were the source of the cDNA or gDNA that made up the material.

The CDR3 runs to 16 residues. Germline values: CDR1 SGHRS, CDR2 YFSETQ. With 5 bases clipped from V and 1 base from J, the junction kept 8 bases outside the gene matches. Clones were read by immunoSEQ multiplex PCR, and TCRdb kept only the in-frame ones, dropping some. The table has 100,000 or so clones, about four fifths seen once. The sequencing sample was made of peripheral blood. V is TRBV5-1 and J is TRBJ1-1; 10 nucleotides match TRBD1. The sequence came from a woman aged 70-85 years with acute or convalescent COVID-19. CDR3 sequence reads: CASRYGTGVSNTEAFF. Here the CDR3 DNA reads TGCGCCAGCAGATACGGGACAGGGGTGTCGAACACTGAAGCTTTCTTT.